Shown below are 19 T cell receptor beta chains from a single sample sequenced in a study of yellow fever vaccine responses in identical twins. Each CDR3 protein gets one entry after TCRdb re-called the RT-PCR reads with MiXCR. Among about 9,000 distinct CDR3 sequences listed, 80% to 85% were seen once. This sample comprised T cells from blood (PBMCs), unsorted or a sorted subset (not recorded which), obtained before or after yellow fever vaccination (not recorded which). These receptors were collected from a woman between 18 and 29 years old who received the yellow fever vaccine.

The chain carries TRBV16 and TRBJ1-6, with D unresolved. The CDR3 has 16 amino acids. V shed 4 bases and J shed 0 bases, with 10 bases lying between them. CDR1 is KGHSY, CDR2 FQNENV, per germline. CDR3 amino acids: CASSRQVPSYNSPLHF. CDR3 DNA: TGTGCCAGCAGCCGGCAAGTCCCCTCCTATAATTCACCCCTCCACTTT. Full variable domain (outside the CDR3, taken from reference TRBV16 and TRBJ1-6): GEEVAQTPKHLVRGEGQKAKLYCAPIKGHSYVFWYQQVLKNEFKFLISFQNENVFDETGMPKERFSAKCLPNSPCSLEIQATKLEDSAVYFCASSRQVPSYNSPLHFGNGTRLTVT.

The rearrangement uses TRBV29-1 and TRBJ2-1; D is unclear. The V and J ends lost 4 bases and 4 bases respectively, with 8 bases between them. CDR1 SQVTM and CDR2 ANQGSEA come from the germline V gene. There are 12 residues in the CDR3. Here the CDR3 reads CSVVLTYNEQFF. Written as DNA, the CDR3 is TGCAGCGTTGTCCTGACTTACAATGAGCAGTTCTTC.

This chain uses TRBV6-2 or TRBV6-3 with TRBJ1-2; D ambiguous. CDR3 length equals 14 residues. Between the trimmed V and J ends, which lost 2 bases and 10 bases, there was a span of 17 bases. CDR1 is MNHEY and CDR2 is SVGEGT in the germline V gene. DNA of the CDR3: TGTGCCAGCAGTTACCTTGCCGGGATTCTGACCTACACCTTC. It yields the protein CASSYLAGILTYTF.

The chain's CDR3 is CASSIGNTEAFF. The CDR3 DNA reads as TGTGCCAGTAGTATTGGTAACACTGAAGCTTTCTTT. The V and J genes are TRBV19 and TRBJ1-1, with D unresolved. The CDR3 loop spans 12 amino acids. Germline V gene data show CDR1 as LNHDA and CDR2 as SQIVND (reference sequence). Trimming stripped 3 bases from V and 2 bases from J, with 4 bases between.

The J gene is TRBJ1-2, the V gene TRBV4-1; D might be TRBD1 (5 bases). Germline-derived CDR1 and CDR2 are MGHRA and YSYEKL. This CDR3 region has 13 residues. Trimming took 4 bases from V and 2 from J, leaving 8 bases between them. Here the CDR3 reads CASSRGLNYGYTF. CDR3 DNA sequence: TGCGCCAGCAGCCGGGGCCTGAACTATGGCTACACCTTC.

The sample holds a few counts of this clonotype. The chain employs TRBV14 and TRBJ2-7, with D tentatively TRBD1 (6 bases). Per the germline V gene, CDR1 is SGHDN and CDR2 is FVKESK. The length of the CDR3 is 19 residues. V dropped 1 base and J dropped 3 bases, with 25 bases sitting between them. The CDR3 sequence is CASSQAYPTGTRILYEQYF. CDR3 nucleotides: TGTGCCAGCAGCCAAGCGTACCCGACCGGGACACGAATTCTCTACGAGCAGTACTTC.

A single count supports this clonotype. The genes are TRBV2 and TRBJ2-5; D uncertain. The CDR3 runs to 14 residues. V gave up 7 bases and J gave up 4 bases, with 16 bases separating them. Germline values: CDR1 SNHLY, CDR2 FYNNEI. The CDR3 reads CASNPYGRGETQYF. CDR3 DNA: TGTGCCAGCAATCCTTACGGGCGCGGAGAGACCCAGTACTTC.

The chain couples TRBV20-1 to TRBJ2-7, with D perhaps TRBD1 (6 bases). V shed 0 bases and J shed 4 bases, with 13 bases lying between them. The CDR3 extends over 14 amino acids. Germline V gives CDR1 DFQATT, CDR2 SNEGSKA (reference sequence). CDR3: CSARDQTGLYEQYF. The CDR3 DNA reads as TGCAGTGCTAGAGATCAGACAGGTCTATACGAGCAGTACTTC.

The chain recombines TRBV29-1 with TRBJ2-1, with a possible D match to TRBD2 (5 bases). CDR3 size: 14 residues. Germline V gene data show CDR1 as SQVTM and CDR2 as ANQGSEA. Trimming cost V 3 bases and J 3 bases, with 12 bases left between them. The CDR3 reads CSVESSSGYNEQFF. CDR3 sequence (DNA): TGCAGCGTTGAGTCTAGCTCTGGCTACAATGAGCAGTTCTTC.

The rearrangement links TRBV28 to TRBJ1-1; D not certain. The CDR3 extends over 11 amino acids. V lost 4 bases to trimming and J lost 9 bases, with 9 bases between them. Per germline, CDR1 MDHEN and CDR2 SYDVKM. The CDR3 DNA is TGTGCCAGCAGTTCGGGGTTCCAAGCTTTCTTT. The encoded protein is CASSSGFQAFF.

The rearrangement uses TRBV3-1 and TRBJ2-5, with 15 bases that match TRBD2. The ends lost 5 bases at V and 0 bases at J; junction bases unmatched: 7. The CDR3 length is 18 residues. Germline loops: CDR1 LGHDT, CDR2 YNNKEL (reference sequence). The CDR3 nucleotides read TGTGCCAGCAGCAATGGACTAGCGGGGGGGCCTTACCAAGAGACCCAGTACTTC. It translates to CASSNGLAGGPYQETQYF.

There are a few counts of this clonotype. V usage is TRBV27 and J usage is TRBJ2-5, with D possibly matching TRBD1 (6 bases). V shed 5 bases and J shed 1 base, with 14 bases lying between them. CDR3 length: 15 residues. In germline, CDR1 is MNHEY, CDR2 SMNVEV (reference sequence). This CDR3 reads CASSPGDYTQETQYF. The DNA of the CDR3 is TGTGCCAGCAGTCCAGGGGATTACACCCAAGAGACCCAGTACTTC.

The genes are TRBV10-3 and TRBJ1-2; D is possibly TRBD1 (6 bases). Trimming took off 2 bases at V and 5 bases at J, with 6 bases between the two ends. CDR1 and CDR2 (germline): ENHRY, SYGVKD. The CDR3 is 12 amino acids. The CDR3 DNA reads TGTGCCATCAGTGAGAGGGGGTATGGCTACACCTTC. It specifies CAISERGYGYTF.

V usage is TRBV19 and J usage is TRBJ1-5; 8 nucleotides agree with TRBD1. The length of the CDR3 is 16 residues. Losses at the gene ends were 5 bases for V and 5 bases for J; bases not matched to a gene: 11. CDR1 is LNHDA, CDR2 SQIVND, per germline (reference sequence). This CDR3 reads CASSLGTGHRYQPQHF. As DNA, the CDR3 is TGTGCCAGTAGTCTAGGGACAGGTCACCGCTATCAGCCCCAGCATTTT.

The rearrangement uses TRBV3-1 and TRBJ1-1; TRBD1 matches at 8 bases. J lost 0 bases, V lost 4 bases, and 10 bases had no gene match. CDR1 LGHDT and CDR2 YNNKEL come from the germline V gene (reference sequence). The CDR3 is 17 amino acids. The CDR3 loop reads CASSPRTQGGLNTEAFF. The CDR3 DNA follows: TGTGCCAGCAGCCCGAGGACACAGGGGGGATTGAACACTGAAGCTTTCTTT.

The chain has TRBV20-1 and TRBJ1-5, with D possibly TRBD1 on 5 matching bases. The germline V gene has CDR1 DFQATT and CDR2 SNEGSKA (reference sequence). The V gene lost 5 bases and the J gene lost 3 bases, with 11 bases spanning the gap. This CDR3 spans 13 amino acids. The chain's CDR3 is CSAAQEFNQPQHF. The CDR3 bases are TGCAGTGCTGCACAGGAATTCAATCAGCCCCAGCATTTT.

This sequence joins TRBV15 and TRBJ2-1, with TRBD1 identical over 10 bases. J lost 4 bases, V lost 4 bases, and 4 bases had no gene match. CDR3 length: 15 residues. The germline V gene has CDR1 LNHNV and CDR2 YYDKDF (reference sequence). Here the CDR3 reads CATSTGQGSYNEQFF. The CDR3 nucleotides are TGTGCCACCAGCACGGGACAGGGGTCTTACAATGAGCAGTTCTTC.

This chain uses TRBV7-3 with TRBJ2-1, with TRBD2 matching over 8 bases. Germline trimming cut 3 bases from V and 0 bases from J; bases unmatched to any gene: 1. CDR3 size: 15 residues. Germline loops: CDR1 SGHTA, CDR2 FQGTGA. CDR3 region: CASSFTSGSYNEQFF. The CDR3 nucleotides read TGTGCCAGCAGCTTTACTAGCGGCTCCTACAATGAGCAGTTCTTC. Variable domain in full (rest from reference TRBV7-3 and TRBJ2-1): GAGVSQTPSNKVTEKGKYVELRCDPISGHTALYWYRQSLGQGPEFLIYFQGTGAADDSGLPNDRFFAVRPEGSVSTLKIQRTERGDSAVYLCASSFTSGSYNEQFFGPGTRLTVL.

Here the CDR3 DNA reads TGTGCCAGCAATACGGAGTGGGCCAGCAATCAGCCCCAGCATTTT. It specifies CASNTEWASNQPQHF. J is TRBJ1-5 and V is TRBV6-1, with unresolved D. V lost 7 bases and J 1 base, leaving 14 bases between the germline ends. CDR3 size: 15 residues. In germline, CDR1 is MNHNS, CDR2 SASEGT.